A single count supports the clone carrying this T cell receptor (beta chain). Its target is not known. The data were obtained in a study of cytomegalovirus exposure and HLA in healthy donors. At the level of the study: Both the 120 validation repertoires and the roughly 620 first-cohort repertoires used the same platform, as reported by a later analysis.

Clones were read by immunoSEQ multiplex PCR, and TCRdb kept only the in-frame ones, dropping some. The sample has approximately 120,000 clones; about 96% are singletons. General study findings and limits: Cytomegalovirus association was listed for around 180 TCR beta chains. There were a few CMV-associated chains whose specificity for CMV antigens was confirmed in vitro.

Per germline, CDR1 GTSNPN and CDR2 SVGIG (reference sequence). With 0 bases clipped from V and 2 bases from J, the junction kept 3 bases outside the gene matches. CDR3 length: 15 residues. V and J are TRBV30 and TRBJ1-3; TRBD1 matches 8 bases. The sequencing input was PBMCs. The TCR sequence derives from a man between 18 and 29 years old in good health and CMV-seronegative. The chain's CDR3 is CAWSVDRGPGNTIYF. The CDR3 bases are TGTGCCTGGAGTGTAGACAGGGGACCTGGAAACACCATATATTTT.